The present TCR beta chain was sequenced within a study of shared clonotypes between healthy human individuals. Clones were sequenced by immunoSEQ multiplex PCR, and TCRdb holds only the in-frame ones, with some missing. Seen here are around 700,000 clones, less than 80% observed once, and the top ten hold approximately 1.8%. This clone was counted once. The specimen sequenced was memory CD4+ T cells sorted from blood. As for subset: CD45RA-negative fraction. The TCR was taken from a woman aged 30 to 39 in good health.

The CDR3 loop is CASSLAPGLQYEQYF. The CDR3 nucleotides read TGTGCCAGCAGCTTAGCTCCGGGACTCCAATACGAGCAGTACTTC. The chain has TRBV7-2 and TRBJ2-7, with D maybe TRBD2 (6 bases). V was clipped by 0 bases and J by 4 bases, with 13 bases between them. The germline V gene encodes CDR1 SGHTA and CDR2 FQGNSA. The CDR3 contains 15 residues.